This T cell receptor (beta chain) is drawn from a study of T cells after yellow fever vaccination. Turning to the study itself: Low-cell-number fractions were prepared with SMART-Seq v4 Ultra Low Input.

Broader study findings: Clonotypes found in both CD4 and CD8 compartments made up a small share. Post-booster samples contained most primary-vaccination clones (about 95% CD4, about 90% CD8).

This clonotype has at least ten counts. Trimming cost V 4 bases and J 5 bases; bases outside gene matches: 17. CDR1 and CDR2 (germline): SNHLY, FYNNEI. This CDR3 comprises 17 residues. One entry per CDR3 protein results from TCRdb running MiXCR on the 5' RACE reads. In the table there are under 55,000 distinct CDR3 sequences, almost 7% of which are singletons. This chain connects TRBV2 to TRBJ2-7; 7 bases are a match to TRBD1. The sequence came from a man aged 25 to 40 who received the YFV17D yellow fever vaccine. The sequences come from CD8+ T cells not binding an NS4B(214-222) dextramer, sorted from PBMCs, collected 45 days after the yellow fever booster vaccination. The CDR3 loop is CASSVGIVPGGSDEQYF. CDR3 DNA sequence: TGTGCCAGCAGTGTCGGAATAGTGCCAGGGGGTAGCGACGAGCAGTACTTC.